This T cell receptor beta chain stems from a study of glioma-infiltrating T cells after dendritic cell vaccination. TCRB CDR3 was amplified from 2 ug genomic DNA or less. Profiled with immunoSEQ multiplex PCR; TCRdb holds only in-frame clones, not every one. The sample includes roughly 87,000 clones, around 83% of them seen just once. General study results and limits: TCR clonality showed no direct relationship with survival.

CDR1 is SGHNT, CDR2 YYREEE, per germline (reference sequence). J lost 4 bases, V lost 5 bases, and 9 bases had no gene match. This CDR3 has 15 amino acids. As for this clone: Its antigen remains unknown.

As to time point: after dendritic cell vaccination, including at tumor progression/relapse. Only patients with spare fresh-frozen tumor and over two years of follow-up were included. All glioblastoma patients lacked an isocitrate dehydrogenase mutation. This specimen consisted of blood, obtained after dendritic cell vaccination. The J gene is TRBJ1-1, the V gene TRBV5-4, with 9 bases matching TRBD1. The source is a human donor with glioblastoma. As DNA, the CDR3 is TGTGCCAGCAGGTACCAGGACAGGGGTAGCACTGAAGCTTTCTTT. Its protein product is CASRYQDRGSTEAFF.